This TCR beta chain stems from a study of T cell responses to AZD1222 COVID-19 vaccine. Sequencing was performed with immunoSEQ multiplex PCR; in TCRdb, only in-frame clones are kept and a portion is missing. This table holds approximately 82,000 clones, 92% found once. Pooled together were second doses at about 4 or about 12 weeks. Sequencing was performed on peripheral blood, taken 28 days after the second AZD1222 dose. The clonotype originates from an adult who received the AZD1222 COVID-19 vaccine.

CDR3 loop: CASSIDSLNSPLHF. In DNA, the CDR3 is TGTGCCAGTAGTATTGACAGCCTAAATTCACCCCTCCACTTT. This chain uses TRBV19 with TRBJ1-6, with D possibly TRBD1 on 5 matching bases. CDR3 length equals 14 residues. V gave up 3 bases and J gave up 7 bases, with 10 bases separating them. Per germline, CDR1 LNHDA and CDR2 SQIVND (reference sequence).